Listed below are T cell receptor beta chains from one sample, sequenced in a study of memory CD4+ T cells and cytomegalovirus serostatus. Produced via immunoSEQ multiplex PCR; TCRdb's table is partial and in-frame only. The table has around 63,000 clones, about three quarters seen once. Material for sequencing was memory CD4+ T cells from blood. These receptors were collected from an adult in good health and CMV-seropositive. CDR3s include the opening cysteine and the closing phenylalanine or tryptophan. A D gene is named only where the DNA matches it firmly. Rows give clone size only sometimes, using once, few, many, or a class for an expanded clone.

D | size | J | length | V | DNA | CDR3
. | few | TRBJ1-1 | 13 | TRBV19 | TGTGCCAGCGGACCGCTCATGAACACTGAAGCTTTCTTT | CASGPLMNTEAFF
. | . | TRBJ2-7 | 10 | TRBV20-1 | TGCAGTGCTGGGCCCTACGAGCAGTACTTC | CSAGPYEQYF
. | . | TRBJ1-1 | 15 | TRBV4-3 | TGCGCCAGCAGCGTACAGATCTCGATGAACACTGAAGCTTTCTTT | CASSVQISMNTEAFF
. | . | TRBJ1-1 | 14 | TRBV28 | TGTGCCAGTTCGGGACAAGAGATGAACACTGAAGCTTTCTTT | CASSGQEMNTEAFF
TRBD2 | few | TRBJ2-3 | 16 | TRBV19 | TGTGCCAGTAGTATATGGGCTAGCGGAGAGGGAGATACGCAGTATTTT | CASSIWASGEGDTQYF
. | . | TRBJ2-7 | 18 | TRBV28 | TGTGCCAGCAGACTCGACCGGCCCACGGGACAAGGGTTCTACGAGCAGTACTTC | CASRLDRPTGQGFYEQYF
. | . | TRBJ2-4 | 17 | TRBV15 | TGTGCCACCAGCAGGGGTAAGACGCCCATAGCCAAAAACATTCAGTACTTC | CATSRGKTPIAKNIQYF
. | . | TRBJ2-6 | 14 | TRBV29-1 | TGCAGCGACCTAGGTTGCTCTGGGGCCAACGTCCTGACTTTC | CSDLGCSGANVLTF
TRBD2 | . | TRBJ2-1 | 14 | TRBV14 | TGTGCCAGCAGCCTTAGCGGGACCAACAATGAGCAGTTCTTC | CASSLSGTNNEQFF
. | . | TRBJ2-5 | 14 | TRBV7-2 | TGTGCCAGCAGCTTAACTACGGGGAGAGAGACCCAGTACTTC | CASSLTTGRETQYF
. | once | TRBJ2-2 | 14 | TRBV6-5 | TGTGCCAGCAGTTACTCGGTATGGGCCGGGGAGCTGTTTTTT | CASSYSVWAGELFF
. | . | TRBJ1-1 | 18 | TRBV4-2 | TGTGCCAGCAGCCAAGAGTGGAGACAGCTGAACGTGGACACTGAAGCTTTCTTT | CASSQEWRQLNVDTEAFF
TRBD1 | . | TRBJ1-5 | 17 | TRBV19 | TGTGCCAGTAGTATAGACACGGGACAGGGGGACAATCAGCCCCAGCATTTT | CASSIDTGQGDNQPQHF
. | . | TRBJ2-7 | 14 | TRBV30 | TGTGCCTGGAGTAGAGAGGGAAGGGGCTACGAGCAGTACTTC | CAWSREGRGYEQYF
. | few | TRBJ2-7 | 12 | TRBV2 | TGTGCCAGCAGTGACATATCCTACGAGCAGTACTTC | CASSDISYEQYF
. | . | TRBJ1-6 | 13 | TRBV7-8 | TGTGCCAGCAGCTTACGGGAAAGTTCACCCCTCCACTTT | CASSLRESSPLHF
TRBD1 | . | TRBJ1-2 | 16 | TRBV28 | TGTGCCAGCAGCCCGGGAGGGGGCCGATCGAACTATGGCTACACCTTC | CASSPGGGRSNYGYTF
. | . | TRBJ1-2 | 13 | TRBV29-1 | TGCAGCGTTGACGGTCAGGGGTGGGCTGGCTACACCTTC | CSVDGQGWAGYTF
. | few | TRBJ2-7 | 15 | TRBV11-2 | TGTGCCAGCAGCGCCCGTCAGGGGCAGAGGTACGAGCAGTACTTC | CASSARQGQRYEQYF
. | . | TRBJ2-7 | 13 | TRBV6-5 | TGTGCCAGCAGACAGGGTTCTGCCTACGAGCAGTACTTC | CASRQGSAYEQYF
. | once | TRBJ2-5 | 13 | TRBV30 | TGTGCCTGGAGTTTGGGAACAAAAGAGACCCAGTACTTC | CAWSLGTKETQYF
. | . | TRBJ2-2 | 14 | TRBV11-3 | TGTGCCAGCAGCCCGGACAGTCCCGCCGGGGAGCTGTTTTTT | CASSPDSPAGELFF
TRBD2 | . | TRBJ2-1 | 19 | TRBV30 | TGTGCCTGGAGTGTAACCGGCGGGAGGTCGGGCAGCTCCTACAATGAGCAGTTCTTC | CAWSVTGGRSGSSYNEQFF
TRBD2 | . | TRBJ2-3 | 17 | TRBV13 | TGTGCCAGCAGCTTAAGGTCGGGCGGGAGAACTACAGATACGCAGTATTTT | CASSLRSGGRTTDTQYF
. | . | TRBJ1-5 | 17 | TRBV28 | TGTGCCACCGTCCGCTCGGGGAGGCTCACCCTCCATCAGCCCCAGCATTTT | CATVRSGRLTLHQPQHF
TRBD1 | . | TRBJ2-7 | 15 | TRBV2 | TGTGCCAGCAGGGCCGGGACAGGGTTGTCGGGAGGGCAGTACTTC | CASRAGTGLSGGQYF
. | few | TRBJ2-2 | 12 | TRBV7-2 | TGTGCCAGCAGCCCTAACACCGGGGAGCTGTTTTTT | CASSPNTGELFF
TRBD1 | . | TRBJ2-7 | 14 | TRBV6-6 | TGTGCCAGCAGAACCGACAGGGACGTCTACGAGCAGTACTTC | CASRTDRDVYEQYF
TRBD1 | . | TRBJ1-5 | 15 | TRBV7-2 | TGTGCCAGCAGCTTAGGGGACAGGGTAACTCAGCCCCAGCATTTT | CASSLGDRVTQPQHF
. | . | TRBJ2-6 | 16 | TRBV7-8 | TGTGCCAGCAGCTTGGACCCGGGACTGGGGGCCAACGTCCTGACTTTC | CASSLDPGLGANVLTF
. | . | TRBJ2-2 | 12 | TRBV4-3 | TGCGCCAGCAGCCCGAACACCGGGGAGCTGTTTTTT | CASSPNTGELFF
TRBD1 | . | TRBJ1-4 | 13 | TRBV5-1 | TGCGCCAGCGGACAGGCAACTAATGAAAAACTGTTTTTT | CASGQATNEKLFF
. | . | TRBJ1-1 | 14 | TRBV5-4 | TGTGCCAGCAGTTTCTCCACTGGGAACACTGAAGCTTTCTTT | CASSFSTGNTEAFF
. | . | TRBJ2-6 | 13 | TRBV11-1 | TGTGCCAGCACCCTCTCTGGGGCCAACGTCCTGACTTTC | CASTLSGANVLTF
. | . | TRBJ1-2 | 15 | TRBV19 | TGTGCCAGTAGGTCTACAGGGACGGGTAACTATGGCTACACCTTC | CASRSTGTGNYGYTF
. | . | TRBJ1-1 | 16 | TRBV5-6 | TGTGCCAGCAGCTTGGATCTCGGGCCCCCGAACACTGAAGCTTTCTTT | CASSLDLGPPNTEAFF
. | . | TRBJ1-3 | 15 | TRBV5-1 | TGCGCCAGCAGCTTGGAGGCGACCGCTGGAAACACCATATATTTT | CASSLEATAGNTIYF